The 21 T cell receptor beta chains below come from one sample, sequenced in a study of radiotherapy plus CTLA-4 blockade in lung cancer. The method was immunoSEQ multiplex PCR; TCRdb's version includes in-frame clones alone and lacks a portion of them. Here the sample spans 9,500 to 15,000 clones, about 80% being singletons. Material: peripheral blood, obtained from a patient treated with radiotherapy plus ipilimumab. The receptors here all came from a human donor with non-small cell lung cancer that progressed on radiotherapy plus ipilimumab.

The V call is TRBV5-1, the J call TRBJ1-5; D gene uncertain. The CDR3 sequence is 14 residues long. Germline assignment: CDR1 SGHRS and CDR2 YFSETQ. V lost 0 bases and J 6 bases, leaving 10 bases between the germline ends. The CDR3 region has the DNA TGCGCCAGCAGCTTGGACGGGGTAGGTCAGCCCCAGCATTTT. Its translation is CASSLDGVGQPQHF. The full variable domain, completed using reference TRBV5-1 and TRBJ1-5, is KAGVTQTPRYLIKTRGQQVTLSCSPISGHRSVSWYQQTPGQGLQFLFEYFSETQRNKGNFPGRFSGRQFSNSRSEMNVSTLELGDSALYLCASSLDGVGQPQHFGDGTRLSIL.

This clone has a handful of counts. The CDR3 loop is CASSFYHVAGGYNEQFF. The CDR3 DNA sequence: TGTGCCAGCAGCTTTTACCACGTAGCGGGGGGCTACAATGAGCAGTTCTTC. The chain links TRBV11-3 to TRBJ2-1, with 10 positions matching TRBD2. Germline CDR1 is SGHNT and CDR2 is YENEEA. The CDR3 runs to 17 residues. The trim removed 3 bases at V and 3 bases at J, leaving 8 bases unmatched.

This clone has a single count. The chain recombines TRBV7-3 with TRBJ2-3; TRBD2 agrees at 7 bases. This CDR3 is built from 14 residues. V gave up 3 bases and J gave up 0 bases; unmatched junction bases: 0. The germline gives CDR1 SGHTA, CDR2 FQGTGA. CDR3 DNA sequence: TGTGCCAGCAGCTTCGGGGGGAGCACAGATACGCAGTATTTT. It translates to CASSFGGSTDTQYF.

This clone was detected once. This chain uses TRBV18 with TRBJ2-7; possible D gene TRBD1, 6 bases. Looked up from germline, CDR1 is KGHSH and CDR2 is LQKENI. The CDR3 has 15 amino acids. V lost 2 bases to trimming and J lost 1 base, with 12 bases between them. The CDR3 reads CASSPAVGASYEQYF. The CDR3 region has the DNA TGTGCCAGCTCACCAGCAGTGGGGGCGTCCTACGAGCAGTACTTC.

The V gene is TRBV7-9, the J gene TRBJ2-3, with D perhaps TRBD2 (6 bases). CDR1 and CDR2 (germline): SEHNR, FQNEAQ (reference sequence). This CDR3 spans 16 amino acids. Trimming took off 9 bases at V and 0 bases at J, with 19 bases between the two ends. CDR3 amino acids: CARRGGPEGSTDTQYF. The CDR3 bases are TGTGCCAGGCGTGGAGGGCCTGAAGGAAGCACAGATACGCAGTATTTT.

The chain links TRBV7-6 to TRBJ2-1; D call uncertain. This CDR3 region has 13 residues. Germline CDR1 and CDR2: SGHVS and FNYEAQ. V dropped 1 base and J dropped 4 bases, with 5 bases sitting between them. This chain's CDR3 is CASSLGLYNEQFF. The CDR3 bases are TGTGCCAGCAGCTTAGGTCTTTACAATGAGCAGTTCTTC.

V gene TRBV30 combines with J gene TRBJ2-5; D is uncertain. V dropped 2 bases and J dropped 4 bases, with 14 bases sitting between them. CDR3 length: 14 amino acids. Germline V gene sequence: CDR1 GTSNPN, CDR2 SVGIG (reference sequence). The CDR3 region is CAWSPFGTRETQYF. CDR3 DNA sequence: TGTGCCTGGAGTCCTTTTGGCACGCGAGAGACCCAGTACTTC.

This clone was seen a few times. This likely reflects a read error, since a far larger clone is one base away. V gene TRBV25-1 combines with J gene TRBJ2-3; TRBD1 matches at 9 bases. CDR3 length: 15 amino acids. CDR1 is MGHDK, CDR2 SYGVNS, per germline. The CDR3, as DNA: TGTGCCAGCTGTGATCGGGACAGGGTGGGAGATACGCAGTATTTT. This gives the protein CASCDRDRVGDTQYF.

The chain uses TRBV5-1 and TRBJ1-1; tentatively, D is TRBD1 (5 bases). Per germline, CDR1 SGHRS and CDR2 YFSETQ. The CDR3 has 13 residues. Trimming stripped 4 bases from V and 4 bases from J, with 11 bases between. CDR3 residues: CASSPPRGTEAFF. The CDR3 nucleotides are TGCGCCAGCAGCCCTCCAAGGGGCACTGAAGCTTTCTTT.

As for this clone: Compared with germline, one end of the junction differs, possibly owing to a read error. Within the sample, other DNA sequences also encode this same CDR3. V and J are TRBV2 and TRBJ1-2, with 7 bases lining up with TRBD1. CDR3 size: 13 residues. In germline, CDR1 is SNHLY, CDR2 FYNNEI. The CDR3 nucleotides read TGTGCCAGCTCGGGCAGGGGGAGTTATGGCTATACCTTT. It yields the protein CASSGRGSYGYTF.

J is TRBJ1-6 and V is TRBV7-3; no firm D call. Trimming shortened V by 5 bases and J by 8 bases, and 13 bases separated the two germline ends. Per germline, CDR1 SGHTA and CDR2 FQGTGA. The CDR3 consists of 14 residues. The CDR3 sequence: CASSEGGGHSPLHF. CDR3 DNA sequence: TGTGCCAGCAGCGAAGGAGGTGGGCATTCACCCCTCCACTTT.

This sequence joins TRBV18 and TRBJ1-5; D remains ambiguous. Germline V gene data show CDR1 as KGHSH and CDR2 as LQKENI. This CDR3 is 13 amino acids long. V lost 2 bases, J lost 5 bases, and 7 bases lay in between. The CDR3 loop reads CASSPTEDQPQHF. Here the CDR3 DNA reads TGTGCCAGCTCACCAACGGAGGATCAGCCCCAGCATTTT.

The CDR3 coding sequence is TGTGCCAGCAGCCCAGGGACAGGGGGTCTTATAAGCTCTGGAAACACCATATATTTT. It encodes CASSPGTGGLISSGNTIYF. The V call is TRBV7-2, the J call TRBJ1-3; TRBD1 aligns across 11 bases. With V trimmed by 5 bases and J by 0 bases, 12 bases remained unmatched. Germline V gene lookup returns CDR1 SGHTA and CDR2 FQGNSA. The CDR3 is made up of 19 amino acids.

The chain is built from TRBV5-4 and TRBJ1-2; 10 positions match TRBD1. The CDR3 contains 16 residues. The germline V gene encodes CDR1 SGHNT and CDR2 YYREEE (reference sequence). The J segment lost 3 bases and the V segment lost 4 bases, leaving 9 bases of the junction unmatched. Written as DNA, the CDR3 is TGTGCCAGCAGCGACCGACAGGGGGCGCAGGACTATGGCTACACCTTC. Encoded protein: CASSDRQGAQDYGYTF.

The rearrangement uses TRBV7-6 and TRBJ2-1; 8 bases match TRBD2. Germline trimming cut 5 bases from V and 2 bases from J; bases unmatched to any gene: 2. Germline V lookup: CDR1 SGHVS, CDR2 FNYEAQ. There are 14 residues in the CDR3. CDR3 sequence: CASSAAGAYNEQFF. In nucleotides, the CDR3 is TGTGCCAGCAGCGCAGCGGGGGCCTACAATGAGCAGTTCTTC.

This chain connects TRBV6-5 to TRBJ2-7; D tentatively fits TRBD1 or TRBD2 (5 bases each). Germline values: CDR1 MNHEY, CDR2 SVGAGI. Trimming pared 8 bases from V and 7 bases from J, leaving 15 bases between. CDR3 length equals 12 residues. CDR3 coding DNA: TGTGCCAGCGCCACCGGGGCCTCGGAGCAGTACTTC. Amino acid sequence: CASATGASEQYF.

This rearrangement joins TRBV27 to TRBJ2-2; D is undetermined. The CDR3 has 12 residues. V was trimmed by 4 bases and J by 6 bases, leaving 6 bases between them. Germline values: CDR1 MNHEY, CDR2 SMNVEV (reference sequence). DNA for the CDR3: TGTGCCAGCAGTTCCGTCTCCGGGGAGCTGTTTTTT. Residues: CASSSVSGELFF.

The CDR3 spells CASSPWTGQRGYTF. Written as DNA, the CDR3 is TGTGCCAGCTCACCGTGGACAGGGCAAAGGGGCTACACCTTC. This chain links TRBV18 with TRBJ1-2; TRBD1 matches 8 bases. Germline V gene data show CDR1 as KGHSH and CDR2 as LQKENI. V was clipped by 3 bases and J by 8 bases; unmatched bases: 8. The CDR3 has 14 amino acids.

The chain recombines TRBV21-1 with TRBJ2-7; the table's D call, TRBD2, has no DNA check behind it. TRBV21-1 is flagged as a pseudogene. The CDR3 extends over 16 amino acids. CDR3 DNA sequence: TGTGCCAGCAGCTTTGAGGTGCTACACGTGTTAGACGAGCAGTACTTC. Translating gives CASSFEVLHVLDEQYF.

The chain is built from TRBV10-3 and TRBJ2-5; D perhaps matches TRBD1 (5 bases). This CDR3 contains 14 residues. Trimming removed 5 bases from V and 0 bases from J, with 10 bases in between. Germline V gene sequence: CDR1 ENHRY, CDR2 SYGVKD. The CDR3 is CAISHQGNQETQYF. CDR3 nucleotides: TGTGCCATCAGTCATCAGGGAAACCAAGAGACCCAGTACTTC.

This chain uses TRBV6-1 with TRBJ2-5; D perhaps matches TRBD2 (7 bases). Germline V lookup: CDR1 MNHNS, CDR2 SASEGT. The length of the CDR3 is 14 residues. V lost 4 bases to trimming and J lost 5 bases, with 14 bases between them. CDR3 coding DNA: TGTGCCAGCAGTGTAAATCCGGGGGGCGAGACCCAGTACTTC. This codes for CASSVNPGGETQYF.